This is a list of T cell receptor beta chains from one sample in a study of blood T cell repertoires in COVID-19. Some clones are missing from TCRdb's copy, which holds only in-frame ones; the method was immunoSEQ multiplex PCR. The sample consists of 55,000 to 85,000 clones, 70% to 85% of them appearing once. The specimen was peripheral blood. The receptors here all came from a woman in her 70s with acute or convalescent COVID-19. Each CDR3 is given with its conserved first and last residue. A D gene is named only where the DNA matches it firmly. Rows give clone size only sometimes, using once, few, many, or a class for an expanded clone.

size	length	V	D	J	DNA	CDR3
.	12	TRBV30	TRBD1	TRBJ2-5	TGTGCCAGGGGACAGGGGCAAGAGACCCAGTACTTC	CARGQGQETQYF
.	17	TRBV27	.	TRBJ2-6	TGTGCCAGCAGTTCCAGGACAGTGAGCTCTGGGGCCAACGTCCTGACTTTC	CASSSRTVSSGANVLTF
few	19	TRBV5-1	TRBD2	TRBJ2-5	TGCGCCAGCAGCCTTGGACTAGCGGGGGCCCCCGGGTACCAAGAGACCCAGTACTTC	CASSLGLAGAPGYQETQYF
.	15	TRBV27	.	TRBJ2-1	TGTGCCAGCAGTTTCTTTAGCGGAGGCTACAATGAGCAGTTCTTC	CASSFFSGGYNEQFF
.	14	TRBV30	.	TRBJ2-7	TGTGCCTGGAGTGCAGGACAGTTTGCCTACGAGCAGTACTTC	CAWSAGQFAYEQYF
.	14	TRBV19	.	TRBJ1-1	TGTGCCAGTAGTATCCTGACAGGGAACACTGAAGCTTTCTTT	CASSILTGNTEAFF
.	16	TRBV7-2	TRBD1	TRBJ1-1	TGTGCCAGCAGCTTATTGCCGGGACAGGGGAACACTGAAGCTTTCTTT	CASSLLPGQGNTEAFF
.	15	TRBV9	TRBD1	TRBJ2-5	TGTGCCAGCAGCGTAGTGCAGGGGGTAGGTGAGACCCAGTACTTC	CASSVVQGVGETQYF
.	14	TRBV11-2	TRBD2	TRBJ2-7	TGTGCCAGCAGCTTAACTAGCGGGACGGGAGAGCAGTACTTC	CASSLTSGTGEQYF
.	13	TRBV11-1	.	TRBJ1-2	TGTGCCAGCAGCTTAGAGGGGAACTATGGCTACACCTTC	CASSLEGNYGYTF